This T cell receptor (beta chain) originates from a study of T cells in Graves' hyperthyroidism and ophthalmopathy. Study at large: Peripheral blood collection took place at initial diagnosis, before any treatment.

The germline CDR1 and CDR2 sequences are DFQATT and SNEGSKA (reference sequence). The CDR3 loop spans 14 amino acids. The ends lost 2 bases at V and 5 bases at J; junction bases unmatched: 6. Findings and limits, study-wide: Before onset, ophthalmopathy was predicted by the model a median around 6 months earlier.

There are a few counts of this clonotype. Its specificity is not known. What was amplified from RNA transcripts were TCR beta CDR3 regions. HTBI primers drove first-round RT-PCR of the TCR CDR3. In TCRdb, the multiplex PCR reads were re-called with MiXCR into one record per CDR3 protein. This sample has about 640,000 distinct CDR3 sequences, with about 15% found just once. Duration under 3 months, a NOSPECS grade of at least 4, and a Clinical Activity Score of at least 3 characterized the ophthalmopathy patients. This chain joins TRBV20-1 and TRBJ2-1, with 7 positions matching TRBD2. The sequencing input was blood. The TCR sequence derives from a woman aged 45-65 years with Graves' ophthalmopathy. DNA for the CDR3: TGCAGTGCTAGATCCCGGGGAGGGAACAATGAGCAGTTCTTC. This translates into CSARSRGGNNEQFF.